This T cell receptor beta chain was identified during a study of blood T cell repertoires in COVID-19. As handled by the study authors: Amplification of reference gene primers was used by the study to estimate nucleated cell counts. The assay was immunoSEQ multiplex PCR, and TCRdb's table has in-frame clones only and misses some. The V and J calls and clone size come from that table; D and trimming were worked out from the DNA. The top ten clones hold over 1% of a sample with some 300,000 clones, around nine tenths of them seen once. V shed 1 base and J 2 bases; nucleotides not matched to a gene: 5. CDR1 and CDR2 from the germline V gene are LGHNA and YNFKEQ. There are 16 residues in the CDR3.

The TCR comes from a man aged 65-85 years with acute or convalescent COVID-19. V and J are TRBV4-2 and TRBJ1-1, with TRBD1 identical over 9 bases. Sequenced input: peripheral blood. CDR3 in DNA: TGTGCCAGCAGCCAAGGGGGGACAGGGAGAAACACTGAAGCTTTCTTT. Translated, it gives CASSQGGTGRNTEAFF.